The rows below give T cell receptor beta chains drawn from one sample of a study of blood T cell repertoires in COVID-19. Clones were sequenced by immunoSEQ multiplex PCR, and TCRdb holds only the in-frame ones, with some missing. Counted here are about 55,000 clones, approximately 84% occurring once; the ten biggest clones make up 15%. The sequenced sample was peripheral blood. The receptor source for this set is a human donor with active COVID-19. The donor label of this sample is uncertain. CDR3s include the opening cysteine and the closing phenylalanine or tryptophan.

v_call,j_call,cdr3_aa
TRBV5-8,TRBJ2-1,CASSLFPSSGRLEQFF
TRBV5-4,TRBJ2-3,CASSRRAGGSLGSTDTQYF
TRBV27,TRBJ2-7,CATGRPGQGNYEQYF
TRBV5-1,TRBJ2-7,CARHEKKQGACEQYF
TRBV7-9,TRBJ1-3,CAVQTGVGNTIYF
TRBV6-8,TRBJ2-7,CASSSKMGLPYEQYF
TRBV6-1,TRBJ1-1,CASSEVASNTEAFF
TRBV6-6,TRBJ1-2,CASRDSAKSNYGYTF
TRBV19,TRBJ1-2,CASSGSGYTF
TRBV6-5,TRBJ1-2,CASTRQGRQDGYTF
TRBV4-1,TRBJ1-5,CASSQEWGQDNSNQPQHF
TRBV28,TRBJ1-1,CASSFSEPVTEAFF
TRBV7-9,TRBJ2-1,CASSPFRQILNNEQFF
TRBV6-5,TRBJ1-2,CASSYSGGRAHGYTF
TRBV10-3,TRBJ2-1,CAISSHTGDNNEQFF
TRBV18,TRBJ1-5,CASSKRDRSDSNQPQHF
TRBV19,TRBJ1-6,CASSPTGSDSPLHF
TRBV19,TRBJ1-1,CASRRDRVHTEAFF
TRBV10-3,TRBJ1-3,CATLTGNTIYF
TRBV5-1,TRBJ2-7,CASRPAGATWEQYF
TRBV2,TRBJ1-3,CASSVQGRGGNTIYF
TRBV19,TRBJ2-3,CAIAPGGGFATQYF
TRBV3-1/TRBV3-2,TRBJ2-1,CASSQAGGSYNEQFF
TRBV5-4,TRBJ2-1,CASSLERQYNEQFF
TRBV7-3,TRBJ1-2,CASSLSRTGYDGYTF
TRBV6-6,TRBJ2-7,CASRGQGLTYEQYF
TRBV28,TRBJ1-1,CASSLKATGGAFF
TRBV6-6,TRBJ2-7,CASSTGTGAYEQYF
TRBV4-1,TRBJ2-2,CASSRLGDTGELFF
TRBV4-3,TRBJ1-4,CASSQDHQGKEKLFF
TRBV18,TRBJ2-7,CASSPTRGGSYEQYF
TRBV9,TRBJ2-1,CASSVRTSGVDEQFF
TRBV5-4,TRBJ1-2,CASSFGVNGYTF
TRBV2,TRBJ2-2,CASSEVPFAGELFF
TRBV7-9,TRBJ1-4,CASSLDRGANEKLFF
TRBV6-5,TRBJ1-5,CASTPGGHNQPQHF
TRBV7-2,TRBJ2-7,CASSRQAGLAYEQYF
TRBV6-2/TRBV6-3,TRBJ2-1,CASSSNRERVQFF
TRBV7-9,TRBJ2-7,CASSSLSLAGDLYEQYF
TRBV7-9,TRBJ1-5,CASSLSSRVSQPQHF
TRBV20-1,TRBJ2-5,CSANQRETQYF
TRBV6-5,TRBJ1-1,CASSYSGTQNTEAFF
TRBV10-3,TRBJ1-3,CAISDSRRFSDRDSGNTIYF
TRBV19,TRBJ1-2,CASSIPGTAYGYTF
TRBV24-1,TRBJ2-2,CATSDYGQPSNTGELFF
TRBV27,TRBJ2-1,CASSFDSGGGNEQFF
TRBV6-1,TRBJ2-3,CASSAPRTSGTDTQYF
TRBV7-2,TRBJ1-6,CASSLGLGPLHF
TRBV9,TRBJ1-2,CASSKYGDRANYGYTF
TRBV7-9,TRBJ1-2,CASSSDLDPLIYGYTF
TRBV4-3,TRBJ2-5,CASSEGWWRGAQETQYF
TRBV18,TRBJ2-6,CASSPPTSGGASGANVLTF
TRBV4-1,TRBJ2-7,CASSQTLDRGNYEQYF
TRBV6-1,TRBJ2-5,CASSEAGTDQETQYF